This T cell receptor (beta chain) comes out of a study of blood T cell repertoires in COVID-19. Overall study context: PBMCs, B-cell-depleted T cells, or T cells provided the cDNA or gDNA that made up the material.

Looked up from germline, CDR1 is MRHNA and CDR2 is SNTAGT. Trimming at V came to 3 bases and at J to 9 bases, leaving 6 bases not matched to a gene. The CDR3 loop spans 15 amino acids. Some clones are missing from TCRdb's copy, which holds only in-frame ones; the method was immunoSEQ multiplex PCR. The sample records some 240,000 clones, roughly 90% being singletons. The sequenced material came from peripheral blood. The chain carries TRBV6-4 and TRBJ1-6; the match to TRBD1 covers 9 bases. The sequence was collected from a man aged 60-69 years who had recovered from COVID-19. The CDR3 here is CASSEAGTGRSPLHF. As DNA, the CDR3 is TGTGCCAGCAGTGAGGCCGGGACAGGGCGTTCACCCCTCCACTTT.